The source of this TCR beta chain is a study of post-analysis software for immune sequencing data. This clonotype was counted a few times. Its specificity is not known. The germline CDR1 and CDR2 sequences are SGDLS and YYNGEE. The CDR3 covers 12 residues. V lost 5 bases and J 6 bases, leaving 12 bases between the germline ends. Study outcomes and limitations: Controls had lower frequencies than patients of a handful of TRBV segments, which included TRBV5-6, TRBV5-1 and TRBV20-1. Compared against controls, patients with multiple sclerosis displayed significantly lower normalized Chao1 diversity.

Researchers reported that TCR beta cDNA libraries carried unique molecular identifiers. TCRdb re-derived calls from the PCR reads in MiXCR, one entry per CDR3 protein. This sample carries fewer than 850,000 distinct CDR3 sequences, 30% of them seen once, and the ten largest clones take roughly 0.53%. The receptor comes from a girl between 10 and 17 years old with multiple sclerosis. The chain has TRBV9 and TRBJ2-7; tentative D call: TRBD2 (5 bases). Sequenced input: blood. DNA of the CDR3: TGTGCCAGCAGAGGGAGCGGTGTCGAGCAGTACTTC. Protein sequence: CASRGSGVEQYF.